This entry features one TCR beta chain sequence. The source of the sample is a study of cytomegalovirus exposure and HLA in healthy donors. Amplification used 60 Vbeta primers and 13 Jbeta primers. Here immunoSEQ multiplex PCR was the method, and the copy in TCRdb shows in-frame clones only, minus some. The sample shows about 180,000 clones, around 76% of them seen only once. The sequencing sample was made of PBMCs. This sequence was found in a man aged 35 to 55 in good health and CMV-seronegative.

The CDR3 here is CASSPQAGTISYEQYF. As DNA, the CDR3 is TGTGCCAGCAGCCCCCAGGCGGGGACTATCTCCTACGAGCAGTACTTC. The rearrangement uses TRBV11-2 and TRBJ2-7, with TRBD2 identical over 7 bases. The junction had 10 bases not matched to a gene; V was cut back by 5 bases and J by 0 bases. The CDR3 covers 16 residues. Germline V lookup: CDR1 SGHAT, CDR2 FQNNGV.